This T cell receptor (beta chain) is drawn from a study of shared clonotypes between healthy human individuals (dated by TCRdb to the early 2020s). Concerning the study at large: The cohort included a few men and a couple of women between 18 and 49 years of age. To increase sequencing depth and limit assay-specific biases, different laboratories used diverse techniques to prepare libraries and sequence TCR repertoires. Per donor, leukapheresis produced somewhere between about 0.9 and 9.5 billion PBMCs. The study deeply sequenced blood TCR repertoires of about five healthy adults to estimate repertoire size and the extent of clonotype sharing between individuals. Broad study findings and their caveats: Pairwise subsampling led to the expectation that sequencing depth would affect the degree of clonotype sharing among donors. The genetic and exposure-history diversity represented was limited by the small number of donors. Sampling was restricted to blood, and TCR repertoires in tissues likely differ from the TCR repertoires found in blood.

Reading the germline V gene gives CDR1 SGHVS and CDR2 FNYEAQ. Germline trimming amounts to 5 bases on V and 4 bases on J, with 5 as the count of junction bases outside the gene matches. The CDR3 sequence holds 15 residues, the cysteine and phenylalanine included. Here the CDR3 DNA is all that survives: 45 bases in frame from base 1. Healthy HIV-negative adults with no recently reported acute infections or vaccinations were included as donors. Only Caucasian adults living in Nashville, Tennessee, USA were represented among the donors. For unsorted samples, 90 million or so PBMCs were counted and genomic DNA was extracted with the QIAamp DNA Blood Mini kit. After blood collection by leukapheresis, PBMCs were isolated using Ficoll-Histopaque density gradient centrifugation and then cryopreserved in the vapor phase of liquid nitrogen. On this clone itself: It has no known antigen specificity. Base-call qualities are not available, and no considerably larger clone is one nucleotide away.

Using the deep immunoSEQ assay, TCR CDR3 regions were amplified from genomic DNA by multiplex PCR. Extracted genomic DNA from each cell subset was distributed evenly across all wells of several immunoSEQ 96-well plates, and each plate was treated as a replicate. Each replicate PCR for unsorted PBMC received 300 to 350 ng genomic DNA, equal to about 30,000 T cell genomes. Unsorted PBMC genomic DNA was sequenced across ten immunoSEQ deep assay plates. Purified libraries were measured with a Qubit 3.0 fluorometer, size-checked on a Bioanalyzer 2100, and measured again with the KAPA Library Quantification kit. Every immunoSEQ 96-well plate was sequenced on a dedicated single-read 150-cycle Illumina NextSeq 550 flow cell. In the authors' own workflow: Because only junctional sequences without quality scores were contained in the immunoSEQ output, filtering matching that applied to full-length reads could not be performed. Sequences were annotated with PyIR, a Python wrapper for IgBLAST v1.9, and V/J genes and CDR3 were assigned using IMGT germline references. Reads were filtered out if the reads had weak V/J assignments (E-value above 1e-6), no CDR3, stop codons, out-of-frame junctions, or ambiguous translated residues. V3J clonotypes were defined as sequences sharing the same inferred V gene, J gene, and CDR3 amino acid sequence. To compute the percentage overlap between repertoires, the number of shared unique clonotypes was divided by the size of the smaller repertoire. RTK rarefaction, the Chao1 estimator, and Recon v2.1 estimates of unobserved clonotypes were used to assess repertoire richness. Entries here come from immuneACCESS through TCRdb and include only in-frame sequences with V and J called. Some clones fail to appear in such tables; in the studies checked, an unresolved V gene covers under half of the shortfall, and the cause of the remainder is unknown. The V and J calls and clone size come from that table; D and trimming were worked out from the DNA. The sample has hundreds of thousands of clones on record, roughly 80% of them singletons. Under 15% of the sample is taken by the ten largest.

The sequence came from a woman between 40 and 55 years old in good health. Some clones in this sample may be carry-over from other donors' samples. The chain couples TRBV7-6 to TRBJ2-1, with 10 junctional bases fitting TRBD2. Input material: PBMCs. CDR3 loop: CASSPTSGTYNEQFF. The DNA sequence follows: TGTGCCAGCAGCCCCACTAGCGGGACGTACAATGAGCAGTTCTTC.